The 8 T cell receptor beta chains reported below all come from one sample, sequenced in a study of blood T cell repertoires in COVID-19. Method: immunoSEQ multiplex PCR; TCRdb's copy keeps in-frame clones and lacks some. The repertoire holds 80,000 to 130,000 clones, approximately 88% seen once, with 5.5% to 6.5% in the top ten. Sequencing used peripheral blood. The receptors originated from a woman aged 55-75 years with acute or convalescent COVID-19.

This chain links TRBV28 with TRBJ1-2; 9 positions match TRBD1. Germline V gene data show CDR1 as MDHEN and CDR2 as SYDVKM. The length of the CDR3 is 18 residues. V trimming: 2 bases; J trimming: 4 bases; junction bases outside the gene matches: 14. DNA for the CDR3: TGTGCCAGCAGTTTAGGGTTCGCAACAGGGGGCCGGGGCTATGGCTACACCTTC. Its protein is CASSLGFATGGRGYGYTF.

This chain connects TRBV3-1 (or the pseudogene TRBV3-2) to TRBJ2-5; 14 positions match TRBD2. V lost 4 bases to trimming and J lost 5 bases; unmatched junction nucleotides: 6. The CDR3 loop spans 16 amino acids. Per the germline V gene, CDR1 is LGHDT and CDR2 is YNNKEL (reference sequence). CDR3 amino acids: CASSPGLAGAGETQYF. The CDR3, as DNA: TGTGCCAGCAGCCCGGGACTAGCGGGAGCCGGGGAGACCCAGTACTTC.

The chain is built from TRBV19 and TRBJ2-1, with D perhaps matching TRBD2 (6 bases). Trimming took off 5 bases at V and 5 bases at J, with 16 bases between the two ends. The CDR3 loop spans 15 amino acids. Germline V gene sequence: CDR1 LNHDA, CDR2 SQIVND (reference sequence). The CDR3 spells CASSDRNPGDNEQFF. The CDR3 region has the DNA TGTGCCAGTAGTGACCGGAACCCGGGGGACAATGAGCAGTTCTTC. Together with reference TRBV19 and TRBJ2-1, the CDR3 gives the full variable domain: DGGITQSPKYLFRKEGQNVTLSCEQNLNHDAMYWYRQDPGQGLRLIYYSQIVNDFQKGDIAEGYSVSREKKESFPLTVTSAQKNPTAFYLCASSDRNPGDNEQFFGPGTRLTVL.

The chain recombines TRBV18 with TRBJ2-7; no definite D call. The V and J ends lost 3 bases and 5 bases respectively, with 14 bases between them. Germline V gene lookup returns CDR1 KGHSH and CDR2 LQKENI. The CDR3 has 14 residues. This chain's CDR3 is CASSPLATVHEQYF. CDR3 nucleotide sequence: TGTGCCAGCTCACCTCTCGCTACGGTCCACGAGCAGTACTTC.

V gene TRBV5-1 combines with J gene TRBJ2-1; TRBD2 might be the D (5 bases). V lost 0 bases and J lost 4, with 11 bases in between. This CDR3 spans 15 amino acids. The germline CDR1 and CDR2 sequences are SGHRS and YFSETQ. For the CDR3, the DNA is TGCGCCAGCAGCTTGGACGGAGGCCAATACAATGAGCAGTTCTTC. Its translation: CASSLDGGQYNEQFF.

The chain employs TRBV7-3 and TRBJ2-1; unclear D gene. The CDR3 is 11 residues long. Germline V lookup: CDR1 SGHTA, CDR2 FQGTGA. Trimming removed 4 bases from V and 6 bases from J, with 4 bases in between. The CDR3 nucleotides read TGTGCCAGCAGCTCGGGCAATGAGCAGTTCTTC. This translates into CASSSGNEQFF.

The chain links TRBV25-1 to TRBJ1-1, with D uncertain. Looked up from germline, CDR1 is MGHDK and CDR2 is SYGVNS. The CDR3 is 13 residues long. The V and J ends lost 8 bases and 4 bases respectively, with 14 bases between them. CDR3 residues: CASQVGVATEAFF. In nucleotides, the CDR3 is TGTGCCAGCCAGGTCGGGGTAGCCACTGAAGCTTTCTTT. Full variable domain (remainder filled in from reference TRBV25-1 and TRBJ1-1): EADIYQTPRYLVIGTGKKITLECSQTMGHDKMYWYQQDPGMELHLIHYSYGVNSTEKGDLSSESTVSRIRTEHFPLTLESARPSHTSQYLCASQVGVATEAFFGQGTRLTVV.

This chain connects TRBV6-5 to TRBJ1-2; D is unresolved. V was cut by 2 bases and J by 4 bases, with 5 bases left in between. The germline gives CDR1 MNHEY, CDR2 SVGAGI. CDR3 length: 12 amino acids. The CDR3 spells CASSYESYGYTF. The CDR3 DNA reads TGTGCCAGCAGTTACGAGAGCTATGGCTACACCTTC.